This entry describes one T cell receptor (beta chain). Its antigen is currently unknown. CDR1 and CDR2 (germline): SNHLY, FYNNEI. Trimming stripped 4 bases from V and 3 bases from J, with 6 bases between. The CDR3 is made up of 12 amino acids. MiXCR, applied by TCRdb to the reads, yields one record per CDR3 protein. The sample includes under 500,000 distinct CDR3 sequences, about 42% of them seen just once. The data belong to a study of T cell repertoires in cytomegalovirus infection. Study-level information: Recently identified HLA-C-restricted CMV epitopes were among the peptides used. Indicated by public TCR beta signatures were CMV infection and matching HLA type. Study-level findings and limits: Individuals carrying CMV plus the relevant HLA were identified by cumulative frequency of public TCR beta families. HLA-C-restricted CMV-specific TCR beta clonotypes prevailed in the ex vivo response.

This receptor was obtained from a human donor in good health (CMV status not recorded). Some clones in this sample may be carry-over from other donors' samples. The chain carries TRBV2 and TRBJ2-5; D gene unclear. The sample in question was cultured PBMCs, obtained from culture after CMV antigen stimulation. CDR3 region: CASSVHEETQYF. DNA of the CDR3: TGTGCCAGCAGTGTCCACGAAGAGACCCAGTACTTC.